The next 9 T cell receptor beta chains were all read from a single sample in a study of breast tumors, draining lymph nodes, adjacent tissues. In TCRdb, the multiplex PCR reads were re-called with MiXCR into one record per CDR3 protein. The sample has around 170,000 distinct CDR3 sequences; 33% are singletons. Axillary draining lymph nodes of breast cancer patients supplied the node samples. Input material: axillary lymph node tissue. These receptors all come from a female donor with breast cancer. Some clones in this sample may be carry-over from other donors' samples.

The sample holds a few counts of this clonotype. A much larger clone differs from this one at a single base, so this may be a read error. This rearrangement joins TRBV5-6 to TRBJ1-6; D gene unclear. This CDR3 is built from 12 residues. The V gene lost 2 bases and the J gene lost 14 bases, with 11 bases spanning the gap. Looked up from germline, CDR1 is SGHDT and CDR2 is YYEEEE. The CDR3 loop is CASSFQLASLHF. CDR3 DNA: TGTGCCAGCAGCTTCCAATTAGCGTCCCTCCACTTT.

This clonotype was seen many times. An end of the junction differs from the germline gene, which may be a read error. This sequence joins TRBV20-1 and TRBJ2-5; no clear D. CDR1 is DFQATT, CDR2 SNEGSKA, per germline (reference sequence). This CDR3 region has 11 residues. The CDR3 protein is CSAGKSETQSF. CDR3 in DNA: TGCAGTGCCGGAAAGTCCGAGACCCAGTCCTTC.

This clonotype was observed a handful of times. The genes are TRBV7-9 and TRBJ1-1; no reliable D call. Germline V gene data show CDR1 as SEHNR and CDR2 as FQNEAQ (reference sequence). The CDR3 spans 13 residues. Trimming took 10 bases from V and 5 from J, leaving 17 bases between them. As DNA, the CDR3 is TGTGCCACCCCAGACGAGGCGAGGACTGAAGCTTTCTTT. Translated: CATPDEARTEAFF.

Concerning this clonotype itself: One end of the junction fails to match germline, which may point to a read error. The chain carries TRBV27 and TRBJ2-1, with 9 nucleotides matching TRBD1. This CDR3 has 14 amino acids. Germline-derived CDR1 and CDR2 are MNHEY and SMNVEV (reference sequence). CDR3 sequence (DNA): TGTGCCAGCAGTGAAGGGACAGGGAACAATGGGCAGTTCTTC. Its translation: CASSEGTGNNGQFF.

In this sample, this clonotype turned up many times. The chain has TRBV20-1 and TRBJ1-5; D gene ambiguous. The CDR3 length is 12 residues. Trimming took 5 bases from V and 7 from J, leaving 12 bases between them. Germline V gene sequence: CDR1 DFQATT, CDR2 SNEGSKA (reference sequence). As DNA, the CDR3 is TGCAGTGCTGTCCAAGGATACCAGCCCCAGCATTTT. Residues: CSAVQGYQPQHF.

The chain carries TRBV10-2 and TRBJ1-5, with 7 bases aligning to TRBD1. Trimming cost V 0 bases and J 2 bases; bases outside gene matches: 10. This CDR3 is built from 18 residues. Germline CDR1 and CDR2: WSHSY and SAAADI. For the CDR3, the DNA is TGCGCCAGCAGTGAGTCGAGGGGGGGACAGTTGGGCAATCAGCCCCAGCATTTT. This gives the protein CASSESRGGQLGNQPQHF.

The chain is built from TRBV6-5 and TRBJ2-1; D call uncertain. Germline CDR1 is MNHEY and CDR2 is SVGAGI. Trimming left V 0 bases short and J 2 bases short, with 8 bases between. The CDR3 has 15 amino acids. CDR3: CASSYSRSPYNEQFF. The DNA for the CDR3 is TGTGCCAGCAGTTACTCGAGAAGCCCCTACAATGAGCAGTTCTTC.

This clonotype was counted many times. This chain links TRBV7-3 with TRBJ1-2; TRBD1 aligns across 7 bases. After removal of 5 bases from V and 0 bases from J, the junction contained 9 bases not matched to a gene. This CDR3 comprises 16 residues. CDR1 is SGHTA, CDR2 FQGTGA, per germline. The CDR3, as DNA: TGTGCCAGCAGCCCTGGGACAGCCATTTCTAACTATGGCTACACCTTC. Protein product: CASSPGTAISNYGYTF. The full variable domain, with the rest looked up from reference TRBV7-3 and TRBJ1-2, is GAGVSQTPSNKVTEKGKYVELRCDPISGHTALYWYRQSLGQGPEFLIYFQGTGAADDSGLPNDRFFAVRPEGSVSTLKIQRTERGDSAVYLCASSPGTAISNYGYTFGSGTRLTVV.

This clonotype showed up many times. The rearrangement uses TRBV29-1 and TRBJ1-4; no firm D call. This CDR3 region has 12 residues. V was cut by 6 bases and J by 4 bases, with 9 bases left in between. Germline V lookup: CDR1 SQVTM, CDR2 ANQGSEA. The CDR3 spells CSVLGSNEKLFF. The CDR3 bases are TGCAGCGTCCTCGGGAGTAATGAAAAACTGTTTTTT.